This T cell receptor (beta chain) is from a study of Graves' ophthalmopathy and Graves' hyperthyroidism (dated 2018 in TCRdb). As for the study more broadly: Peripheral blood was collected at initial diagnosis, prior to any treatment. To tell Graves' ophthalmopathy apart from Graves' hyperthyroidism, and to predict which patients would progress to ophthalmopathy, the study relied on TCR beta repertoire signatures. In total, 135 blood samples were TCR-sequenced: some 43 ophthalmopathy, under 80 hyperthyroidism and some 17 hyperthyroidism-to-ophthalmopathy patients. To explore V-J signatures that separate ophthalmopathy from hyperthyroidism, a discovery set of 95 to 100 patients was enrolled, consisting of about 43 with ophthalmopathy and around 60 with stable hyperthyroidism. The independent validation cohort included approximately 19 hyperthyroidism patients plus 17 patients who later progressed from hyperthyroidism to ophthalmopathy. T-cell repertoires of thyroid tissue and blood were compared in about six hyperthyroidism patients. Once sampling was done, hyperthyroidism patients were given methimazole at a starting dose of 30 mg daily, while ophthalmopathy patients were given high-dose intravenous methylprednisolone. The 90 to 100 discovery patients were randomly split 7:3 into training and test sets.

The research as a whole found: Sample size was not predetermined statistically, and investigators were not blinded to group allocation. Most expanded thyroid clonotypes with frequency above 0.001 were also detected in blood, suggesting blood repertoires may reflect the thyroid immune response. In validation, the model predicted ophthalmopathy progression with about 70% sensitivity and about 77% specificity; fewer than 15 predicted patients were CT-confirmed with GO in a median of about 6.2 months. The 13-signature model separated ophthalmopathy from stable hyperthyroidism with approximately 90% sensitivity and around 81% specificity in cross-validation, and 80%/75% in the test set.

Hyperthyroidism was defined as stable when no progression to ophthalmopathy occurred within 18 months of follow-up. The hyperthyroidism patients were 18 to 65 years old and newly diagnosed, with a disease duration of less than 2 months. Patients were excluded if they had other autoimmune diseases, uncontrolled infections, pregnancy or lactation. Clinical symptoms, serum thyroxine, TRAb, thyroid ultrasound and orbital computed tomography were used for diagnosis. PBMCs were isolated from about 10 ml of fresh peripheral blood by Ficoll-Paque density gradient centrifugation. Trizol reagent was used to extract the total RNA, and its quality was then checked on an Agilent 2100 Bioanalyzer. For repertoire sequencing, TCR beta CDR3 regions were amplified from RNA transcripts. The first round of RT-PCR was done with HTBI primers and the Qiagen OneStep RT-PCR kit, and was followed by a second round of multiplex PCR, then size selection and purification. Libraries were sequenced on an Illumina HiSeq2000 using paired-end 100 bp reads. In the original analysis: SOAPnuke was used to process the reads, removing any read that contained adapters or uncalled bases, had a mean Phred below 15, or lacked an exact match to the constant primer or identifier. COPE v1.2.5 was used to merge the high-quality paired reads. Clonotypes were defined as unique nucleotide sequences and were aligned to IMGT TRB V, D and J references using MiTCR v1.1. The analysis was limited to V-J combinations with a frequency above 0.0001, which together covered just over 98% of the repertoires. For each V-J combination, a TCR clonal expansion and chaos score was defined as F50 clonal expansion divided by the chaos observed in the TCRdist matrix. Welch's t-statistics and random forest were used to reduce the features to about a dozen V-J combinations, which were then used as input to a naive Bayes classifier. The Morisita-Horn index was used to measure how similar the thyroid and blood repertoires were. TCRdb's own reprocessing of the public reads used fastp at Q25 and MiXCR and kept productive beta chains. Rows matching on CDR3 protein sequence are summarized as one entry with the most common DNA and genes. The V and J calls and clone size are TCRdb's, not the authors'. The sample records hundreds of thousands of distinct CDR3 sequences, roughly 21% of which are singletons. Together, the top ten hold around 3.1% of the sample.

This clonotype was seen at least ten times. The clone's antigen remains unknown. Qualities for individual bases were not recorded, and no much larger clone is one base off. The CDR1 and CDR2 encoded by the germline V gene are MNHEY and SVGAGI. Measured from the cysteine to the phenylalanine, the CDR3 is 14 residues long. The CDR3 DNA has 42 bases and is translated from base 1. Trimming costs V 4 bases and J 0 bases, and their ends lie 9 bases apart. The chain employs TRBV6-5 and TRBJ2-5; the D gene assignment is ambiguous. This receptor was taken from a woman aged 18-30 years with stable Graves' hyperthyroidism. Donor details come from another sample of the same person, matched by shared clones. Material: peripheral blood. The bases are TGTGCCAGCAGTTTCGCATACCACCAAGAGACCCAGTACTTC. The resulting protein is CASSFAYHQETQYF.